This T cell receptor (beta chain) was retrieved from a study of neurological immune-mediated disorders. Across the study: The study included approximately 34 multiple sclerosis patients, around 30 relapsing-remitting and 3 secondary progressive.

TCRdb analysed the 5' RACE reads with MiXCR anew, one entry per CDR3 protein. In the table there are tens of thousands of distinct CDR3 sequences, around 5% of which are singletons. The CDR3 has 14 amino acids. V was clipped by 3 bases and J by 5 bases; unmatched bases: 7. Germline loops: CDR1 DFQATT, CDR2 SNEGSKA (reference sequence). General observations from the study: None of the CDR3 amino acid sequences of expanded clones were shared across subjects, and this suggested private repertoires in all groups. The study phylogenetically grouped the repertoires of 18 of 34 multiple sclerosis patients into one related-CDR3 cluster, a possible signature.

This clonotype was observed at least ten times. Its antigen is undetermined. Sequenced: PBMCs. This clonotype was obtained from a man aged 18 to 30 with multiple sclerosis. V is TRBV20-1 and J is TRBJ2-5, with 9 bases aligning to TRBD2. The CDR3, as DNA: TGCAGTGCTAGTCCGGGACTAGCCCAGGAGACCCAGTACTTC. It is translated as CSASPGLAQETQYF.